This T cell receptor beta chain was profiled in a study of T cell repertoires in cytomegalovirus infection. The CDR3 is made up of 15 amino acids. After removal of 6 bases from V and 3 bases from J, the junction contained 7 bases not matched to a gene. One entry per CDR3 protein, called by TCRdb with MiXCR from the reads. Of about 440,000 distinct CDR3 sequences in the sample, approximately 31% were seen once. The chain recombines TRBV12-3 or TRBV12-4 with TRBJ1-5, with 8 bases aligning to TRBD1. The sequencing sample was made of PBMCs. The TCR comes from a human donor in good health (CMV status not recorded). Some clones in this sample may be carry-over from other donors' samples. CDR3 region: CASSDSGGINQPQHF. DNA for the CDR3: TGTGCCAGCAGCGATTCAGGGGGCATCAATCAGCCCCAGCATTTT.